This passage covers 10 T cell receptor beta chains from one sample sequenced in a study of neurological immune-mediated disorders. MiXCR, applied by TCRdb to the 5' RACE reads, yields one record per CDR3 protein. The sample lists 39,000 or so distinct CDR3 sequences; 2.5% were seen once. The sample consisted of PBMCs. Receptors were obtained from a man younger than 45 with multiple sclerosis.

This clonotype came up a few times. Possible read error: a much larger clone is one base away. The CDR3 bases are TGTGACAGCAGTGAGGGGAACACTGAAGCTTTCTTT. Encoded protein: CDSSEGNTEAFF. This sequence joins TRBV2 and TRBJ1-1; D remains unclear. Germline CDR1 reads SNHLY; CDR2 reads FYNNEI. There are 12 residues in the CDR3.

This clonotype was seen repeatedly, ten times or more. The J gene is TRBJ2-7, the V gene TRBV5-1, with 7 nucleotides matching TRBD2. The V gene's germline CDR1 is SGHRS and CDR2 YFSETQ. Unmatched junction bases numbered 6, after V lost 1 base and J lost 2 bases. The CDR3 is 15 amino acids. This chain's CDR3 is CASSLNLAEPYEQYF. The DNA of the CDR3 is TGCGCCAGCAGCTTGAATCTAGCGGAACCCTACGAGCAGTACTTC.

This clonotype was counted many times. V and J are TRBV7-9 and TRBJ2-5, with 8 bases lining up with TRBD2. V gave up 5 bases and J gave up 2 bases; unmatched junction bases: 7. The germline V gene encodes CDR1 SEHNR and CDR2 FQNEAQ (reference sequence). This CDR3 has 15 amino acids. CDR3: CASSRDRGGQETQYF. The CDR3, as DNA: TGTGCCAGCAGCCGTGACCGGGGGGGACAAGAGACCCAGTACTTC.

This clonotype was counted at least ten times. The chain links TRBV4-3 to TRBJ2-4, with 7 bases lining up with TRBD1. Unmatched junction bases numbered 0, after V lost 0 bases and J lost 1 base. The CDR3 covers 15 residues. Germline loops: CDR1 LGHNA, CDR2 YSLEER. The CDR3 sequence is CASSQEDRAKNIQYF. The CDR3 region has the DNA TGCGCCAGCAGCCAAGAGGACAGGGCCAAAAACATTCAGTACTTC.

This clonotype was seen repeatedly, ten times or more. V and J are TRBV27 and TRBJ1-2; 7 bases align to TRBD1. From germline, CDR1 is MNHEY and CDR2 SMNVEV (reference sequence). The CDR3 extends over 12 amino acids. V lost 6 bases to trimming and J lost 10 bases; unmatched junction nucleotides: 8. The CDR3 nucleotides read TGTGCCAGCAGCCGGACAGGCGTCATCTACACCTTC. Protein sequence: CASSRTGVIYTF.

This clonotype was observed at least ten times. This rearrangement joins TRBV4-2 to TRBJ2-6, with D tentatively TRBD1 or TRBD2 (5 bases each). In germline, CDR1 is LGHNA, CDR2 YNFKEQ. V was cut by 0 bases and J by 4 bases, with 13 bases left in between. The CDR3 is 17 residues long. In nucleotides, the CDR3 is TGTGCCAGCAGCCAAGAGGGCGCAGGGACCGGGGCCAACGTCCTGACTTTC. It is translated as CASSQEGAGTGANVLTF.

This clonotype has ten or more counts. The rearrangement links TRBV10-3 to TRBJ2-5; D is undetermined. Trimming stripped 2 bases from V and 1 base from J, with 5 bases between. CDR3 length: 13 residues. CDR1 is ENHRY, CDR2 SYGVKD, per germline. CDR3 sequence: CAISEAGQETQYF. The CDR3 DNA reads TGTGCCATCAGTGAGGCAGGCCAAGAGACCCAGTACTTC.

This clonotype was counted many times. V is TRBV15 and J is TRBJ2-6, with D uncertain. In germline, CDR1 is LNHNV, CDR2 YYDKDF (reference sequence). The CDR3 is made up of 16 amino acids. Trimming stripped 0 bases from V and 3 bases from J, with 9 bases between. The CDR3 sequence is CATSRESISGANVLTF. CDR3 nucleotide sequence: TGTGCCACCAGCAGAGAGTCCATAAGTGGGGCCAACGTCCTGACTTTC.

This clonotype was seen at least ten times. V usage is TRBV7-2 and J usage is TRBJ2-3; D may be TRBD2 (6 bases). CDR3 length: 15 residues. Germline CDR1 and CDR2: SGHTA and FQGNSA. The V end was cut by 3 bases, the J end by 4 bases, with 14 bases between. The CDR3 is CASSFAKGRSDTQYF. CDR3 coding DNA: TGTGCCAGCAGCTTCGCGAAGGGGAGGTCAGATACGCAGTATTTT.

This clonotype has at least ten counts. This chain links TRBV2 with TRBJ2-2; tentatively, D is TRBD2 (5 bases). The V and J ends lost 1 base and 6 bases respectively, with 6 bases between them. This CDR3 contains 13 residues. CDR1 is SNHLY and CDR2 is FYNNEI in the germline V gene. The CDR3, as DNA: TGTGCCAGCAGTGAAGTGCGGGCCGGGGAGCTGTTTTTT. This codes for CASSEVRAGELFF. The whole variable domain, filled in from reference TRBV2 and TRBJ2-2, reads EPEVTQTPSHQVTQMGQEVILRCVPISNHLYFYWYRQILGQKVEFLVSFYNNEISEKSEIFDDQFSVERPDGSNFTLKIRSTKLEDSAMYFCASSEVRAGELFFGEGSRLTVL.